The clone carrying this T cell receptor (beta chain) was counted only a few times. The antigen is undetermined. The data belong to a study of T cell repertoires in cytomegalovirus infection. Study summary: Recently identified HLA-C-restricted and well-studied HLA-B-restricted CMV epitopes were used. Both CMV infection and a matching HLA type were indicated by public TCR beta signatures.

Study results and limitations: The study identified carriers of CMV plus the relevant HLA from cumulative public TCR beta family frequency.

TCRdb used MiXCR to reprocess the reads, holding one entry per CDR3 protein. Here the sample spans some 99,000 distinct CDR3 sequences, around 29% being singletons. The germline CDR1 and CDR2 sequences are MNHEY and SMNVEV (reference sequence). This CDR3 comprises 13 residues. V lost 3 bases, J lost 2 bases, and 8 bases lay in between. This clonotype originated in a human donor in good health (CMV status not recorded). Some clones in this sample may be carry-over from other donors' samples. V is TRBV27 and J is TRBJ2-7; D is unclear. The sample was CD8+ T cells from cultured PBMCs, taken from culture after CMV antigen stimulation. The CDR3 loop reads CASSFGQTYEQYF. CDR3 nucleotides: TGTGCCAGCAGTTTTGGTCAGACCTACGAGCAGTACTTC.